The TCR beta chain described here comes from a study of OX40 agonist ivuxolimab in advanced cancers. Study summary: Every 2 weeks, ivuxolimab was infused into the patients intravenously at between 0.01 and 10 mg/kg. Of the participants, 40% had some prior anti-PD-1, anti-PD-L1 or anti-CTLA-4 therapy, which was allowed.

Assay: immunoSEQ multiplex PCR; the TCRdb copy retains only in-frame clones and omits some. The table shows about 89,000 clones, with over 75% occurring only once. This clone was detected once. The germline CDR1 and CDR2 sequences are MRHNA and SNTAGT. V lost 10 bases and J lost 6, with 15 bases in between. The CDR3 extends over 13 amino acids. Any history of autoimmune disease or systemic immunosuppression disqualified patients. This clonotype originated in an adult with an advanced solid tumor such as melanoma, head and neck, liver or kidney cancer. The sample in question was CD4+ or CD8+ T cells sorted from blood, obtained in a trial of the OX40 agonist ivuxolimab. This sequence joins TRBV6-4 and TRBJ2-2; unclear D gene. CDR3 sequence reads: CATSRSLAGELFF. The CDR3 DNA reads TGTGCCACCAGCCGTTCTCTCGCCGGGGAGCTGTTTTTT.